This TCR beta chain is from a study of brain T cells in children with intractable seizures. This sample's time point: blood from clinic visit 5 months post-surgery; TSC patient then seizure free. CDR3 length equals 17 residues. Germline V CDR1 and CDR2: SGHRS, YFSETQ. V was pared by 4 bases and J by 7 bases, with 21 bases between. Only in-frame clones appear in the TCRdb table, and some are missing; sequencing was by immunoSEQ multiplex PCR. This table holds 300,000 to 400,000 clones, more than 85% found once. The chain couples TRBV5-1 to TRBJ1-6; no definite D call. Material: peripheral blood, obtained 4 to 5 months after surgery. This receptor was identified in a boy under two years old with tuberous sclerosis and intractable seizures. The CDR3 nucleotides are TGCGCCAGCAGCCTGGGTCCGCGGGTAAGGAGGAATTCACCCCTCCACTTT. Protein sequence: CASSLGPRVRRNSPLHF. Full variable domain (rest looked up from reference TRBV5-1 and TRBJ1-6): KAGVTQTPRYLIKTRGQQVTLSCSPISGHRSVSWYQQTPGQGLQFLFEYFSETQRNKGNFPGRFSGRQFSNSRSEMNVSTLELGDSALYLCASSLGPRVRRNSPLHFGNGTRLTVT.